The T cell receptor (beta chain) described here comes from a study of spatial heterogeneity in lung cancer. Study details: Patients with untreated early-stage non-small cell lung cancer, numbering some 72, were the donors. Follow-up PBMC samples were sequenced when available, at a median of about two years after resection.

This sample's time point: blood at routine non-recurrence follow-up after resection. The study sequenced unsorted whole RNA from tumor, nontumor lung or frozen PBMC. The CDR3 totals 13 residues. From germline, CDR1 is MNHEY and CDR2 SMNVEV (reference sequence). V was clipped by 1 base and J by 12 bases; unmatched bases: 6. Unique molecular identifiers tagged every individual TCR cDNA molecule. TCRdb re-derived calls from the 5' RACE reads in MiXCR, one entry per CDR3 protein. In the table there are under 150,000 distinct CDR3 sequences, 10% to 14% of which are singletons. The chain carries TRBV27 and TRBJ2-1, with 7 positions matching TRBD2. The clonotype comes from a female donor with early-stage non-small cell lung cancer. Source: PBMCs, taken at follow-up. Written as DNA, the CDR3 is TGTGCCAGCAGTTTATGGCGGGAGAGGTGGCAGTTCTTC. Translating it yields CASSLWRERWQFF.